Listed below are T cell receptor beta chains from one sample, sequenced in a study of T cell changes during pregnancy in multiple sclerosis. Sequencing was performed with immunoSEQ multiplex PCR; in TCRdb, only in-frame clones are kept and a portion is missing. The sample has tens of thousands of clones, almost 95% seen once. The source material was CD8+ T cells from peripheral blood mononuclear cells, sampled in the third trimester of pregnancy. These receptors came from a female donor in good health, enrolled as a control in a pregnancy study. CDR3s include the opening cysteine and the closing phenylalanine or tryptophan. A D gene is named only where the DNA matches it firmly. Size is stated for part of the rows, as once, few or many counts, or as a class when the clone is expanded.

CDR3 DNA: TGCAGCGTTGAAGAGCTGGGGCAGGGGTACAACGAGCAGTACTTC
CDR3 protein: CSVEELGQGYNEQYF
V gene: TRBV29-1
D gene: -
J gene: TRBJ2-7
clone size: -
CDR3 length: 15

CDR3 DNA: TGTGCCAGCAGCTCCGCAGGGGGATCCAAAAACATTCAGTACTTC
CDR3 protein: CASSSAGGSKNIQYF
V gene: TRBV7-8
D gene: TRBD1
J gene: TRBJ2-4
clone size: -
CDR3 length: 15

CDR3 DNA: TGTGCCAGCAGCCTCCCCAGGGAGCTAGCGGGGAATCAAGAGACCCAGTACTTC
CDR3 protein: CASSLPRELAGNQETQYF
V gene: TRBV5-6
D gene: TRBD2
J gene: TRBJ2-5
clone size: once
CDR3 length: 18

CDR3 DNA: TGTGCCAGCAGCGCCGACAGGGGCAGTACTAACTATGGCTACACCTTC
CDR3 protein: CASSADRGSTNYGYTF
V gene: TRBV9
D gene: TRBD1
J gene: TRBJ1-2
clone size: once
CDR3 length: 16

CDR3 DNA: TGTGCCAGCAGCTTAGATGGGAGTCCTGAAGCTTTCTTT
CDR3 protein: CASSLDGSPEAFF
V gene: TRBV7-9
D gene: -
J gene: TRBJ1-1
clone size: once
CDR3 length: 13

CDR3 DNA: TGCGCCAGCAGCCAAGATCGTAGCGGGGGCGGGGAGCTGTTTTTT
CDR3 protein: CASSQDRSGGGELFF
V gene: TRBV4-3
D gene: TRBD2
J gene: TRBJ2-2
clone size: -
CDR3 length: 15

CDR3 DNA: TGTGCCATCAGTGAGTTCGTAGGGGGCAATCAGCCCCAGCATTTT
CDR3 protein: CAISEFVGGNQPQHF
V gene: TRBV10-3
D gene: -
J gene: TRBJ1-5
clone size: -
CDR3 length: 15

CDR3 DNA: TGCAGCGTTGCAGGGGGATCGAACACTGAAGCTTTCTTT
CDR3 protein: CSVAGGSNTEAFF
V gene: TRBV29-1
D gene: TRBD1
J gene: TRBJ1-1
clone size: few
CDR3 length: 13

CDR3 DNA: TGTGCCAGCAGTCCGACAGGGATGGGCACAGATACGCAGTATTTT
CDR3 protein: CASSPTGMGTDTQYF
V gene: TRBV27
D gene: TRBD1
J gene: TRBJ2-3
clone size: -
CDR3 length: 15

CDR3 DNA: TGTGCCTGGAGTGTAAGTTGGGGGGGCCGGGGCACAGATACGCAGTATTTT
CDR3 protein: CAWSVSWGGRGTDTQYF
V gene: TRBV30
D gene: -
J gene: TRBJ2-3
clone size: -
CDR3 length: 17

CDR3 DNA: TGCGCCAGCAGCCTCCAGGGGGCAGGCACTGAAGCTTTCTTT
CDR3 protein: CASSLQGAGTEAFF
V gene: TRBV4-1
D gene: TRBD1
J gene: TRBJ1-1
clone size: once
CDR3 length: 14

CDR3 DNA: TGTGCCAGCAGCGGCCACAGCGGGGGCGAGACCCAGTACTTC
CDR3 protein: CASSGHSGGETQYF
V gene: TRBV7-9
D gene: TRBD2
J gene: TRBJ2-5
clone size: -
CDR3 length: 14

CDR3 DNA: TGCGCCAGCAGCTTGGCCCCCGTGGACAGAGCACCATCCTACGAGCAGTACTTC
CDR3 protein: CASSLAPVDRAPSYEQYF
V gene: TRBV5-1
D gene: -
J gene: TRBJ2-7
clone size: -
CDR3 length: 18

CDR3 DNA: TGTGCCAGCAGTTTGGTTCGGGGGTCCCACACTGAAGCTTTCTTT
CDR3 protein: CASSLVRGSHTEAFF
V gene: TRBV27
D gene: -
J gene: TRBJ1-1
clone size: -
CDR3 length: 15

CDR3 DNA: TGCAGCGTTGATTGGAGTGCGGGGGAGCTGTTTTTT
CDR3 protein: CSVDWSAGELFF
V gene: TRBV29-1
D gene: -
J gene: TRBJ2-2
clone size: -
CDR3 length: 12

CDR3 DNA: TGTGCCAGCAGCTATGGGGGGATCACTGAAGCTTTCTTT
CDR3 protein: CASSYGGITEAFF
V gene: TRBV7-9
D gene: -
J gene: TRBJ1-1
clone size: -
CDR3 length: 13

CDR3 DNA: TGTGCCAGCAGTGAGGGGGGGGGAAGCACAGATACGCAGTATTTT
CDR3 protein: CASSEGGGSTDTQYF
V gene: TRBV25-1
D gene: TRBD2
J gene: TRBJ2-3
clone size: -
CDR3 length: 15

CDR3 DNA: TGTGCCAGCAGCTTGGACGGACTCTATGGCTACACCTTC
CDR3 protein: CASSLDGLYGYTF
V gene: TRBV5-5
D gene: -
J gene: TRBJ1-2
clone size: -
CDR3 length: 13

CDR3 DNA: TGTGCCAGCAGCCAACCATTGACAGGGCGAGATGGCTACACCTTC
CDR3 protein: CASSQPLTGRDGYTF
V gene: TRBV14
D gene: TRBD1
J gene: TRBJ1-2
clone size: -
CDR3 length: 15

CDR3 DNA: TGCGCCAGCAGCTTGGCCGACACCAAGAACACTGAAGCTTTCTTT
CDR3 protein: CASSLADTKNTEAFF
V gene: TRBV5-1
D gene: -
J gene: TRBJ1-1
clone size: -
CDR3 length: 15

CDR3 DNA: TGTGCCTGGAACTCCGGACAGGGCGGCTCTGAAGCTTTCTTT
CDR3 protein: CAWNSGQGGSEAFF
V gene: TRBV30
D gene: TRBD1
J gene: TRBJ1-1
clone size: -
CDR3 length: 14

CDR3 DNA: TGTGCCAGCGAGGAGGAGGGGGCGCGCAATGAGCAGTTCTTC
CDR3 protein: CASEEEGARNEQFF
V gene: TRBV7-8
D gene: -
J gene: TRBJ2-1
clone size: -
CDR3 length: 14

CDR3 DNA: TGTGCCAGCAGTACAGGCTATAATCAGCCCCAGCATTTT
CDR3 protein: CASSTGYNQPQHF
V gene: TRBV27
D gene: -
J gene: TRBJ1-5
clone size: once
CDR3 length: 13

CDR3 DNA: TGTGCCGTAGGTGGGGGGGGGATGACCCAGTACTTC
CDR3 protein: CAVGGGGMTQYF
V gene: TRBV2
D gene: TRBD2
J gene: TRBJ2-5
clone size: -
CDR3 length: 12

CDR3 DNA: TGTGCCAGCAGTCAGGCATACACCCGAAACACCATATATTTT
CDR3 protein: CASSQAYTRNTIYF
V gene: TRBV6-5
D gene: -
J gene: TRBJ1-3
clone size: -
CDR3 length: 14

CDR3 DNA: TGTGCCATCAGTGAAGGTGCGTCGGGGGATGGGGCTGAAGCTTTCTTT
CDR3 protein: CAISEGASGDGAEAFF
V gene: TRBV10-3
D gene: -
J gene: TRBJ1-1
clone size: -
CDR3 length: 16

CDR3 DNA: TGCGCCAGCAGCCAACGGGGGGGTGCGAGGGACGGCAGATACACTGAAGCTTTCTTT
CDR3 protein: CASSQRGGARDGRYTEAFF
V gene: TRBV4-1
D gene: -
J gene: TRBJ1-1
clone size: -
CDR3 length: 19

CDR3 DNA: TGTGCCAGCAGCGAGACTAGCGCGGGCTACGAGCAGTACTTC
CDR3 protein: CASSETSAGYEQYF
V gene: TRBV7-3
D gene: TRBD2
J gene: TRBJ2-7
clone size: -
CDR3 length: 14

CDR3 DNA: TGTGCCAGCAGCCAAGAGGGAGGGACCCACGAGCAGTACTTC
CDR3 protein: CASSQEGGTHEQYF
V gene: TRBV14
D gene: TRBD2
J gene: TRBJ2-7
clone size: -
CDR3 length: 14

CDR3 DNA: TGCGCCAGCAGCCCACGACTAGTCGGGGAGACCCAGTACTTC
CDR3 protein: CASSPRLVGETQYF
V gene: TRBV4-3
D gene: -
J gene: TRBJ2-5
clone size: -
CDR3 length: 14

CDR3 DNA: TGTGCCAGCTCACCAGGGACAGGGGTGGGCTATGGCTACACCTTC
CDR3 protein: CASSPGTGVGYGYTF
V gene: TRBV18
D gene: TRBD1
J gene: TRBJ1-2
clone size: -
CDR3 length: 15

CDR3 DNA: TGTGCCAGCAGTGAGTGGCTAGCGGGGGGACCGAACACCGGGGAGCTGTTTTTT
CDR3 protein: CASSEWLAGGPNTGELFF
V gene: TRBV6-4
D gene: TRBD2
J gene: TRBJ2-2
clone size: few
CDR3 length: 18

CDR3 DNA: TGTGCCAGCAGCTTAGGAGACAGATCTTACGAGCAGTACTTC
CDR3 protein: CASSLGDRSYEQYF
V gene: TRBV7-8
D gene: -
J gene: TRBJ2-7
clone size: once
CDR3 length: 14

CDR3 DNA: TGTGCCAGCAGCTCGACAGGGAGGAACACTGAAGCTTTCTTT
CDR3 protein: CASSSTGRNTEAFF
V gene: TRBV7-6
D gene: TRBD1
J gene: TRBJ1-1
clone size: -
CDR3 length: 14